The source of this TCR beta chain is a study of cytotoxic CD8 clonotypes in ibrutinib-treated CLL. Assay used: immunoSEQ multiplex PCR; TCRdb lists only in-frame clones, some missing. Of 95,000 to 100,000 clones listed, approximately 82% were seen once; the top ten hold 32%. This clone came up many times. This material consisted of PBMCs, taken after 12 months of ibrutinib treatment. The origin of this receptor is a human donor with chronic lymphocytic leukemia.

Here the CDR3 reads CASSLTGTALREQYF. The CDR3 nucleotides are TGTGCCAGCAGCTTGACCGGGACAGCCCTGAGAGAGCAGTACTTC. V and J are TRBV5-4 and TRBJ2-7; TRBD1 matches 7 bases. The CDR3 contains 15 residues. Germline V lookup: CDR1 SGHNT, CDR2 YYREEE (reference sequence). The V gene end was trimmed by 1 base and the J gene end by 7 bases; junction bases not matched to a gene: 11.